This T cell receptor (beta chain) was retrieved from a study of blood T cell repertoires in COVID-19. Study details: Sites in the United States, Italy and Spain provided acute and convalescent COVID-19 samples. T cells, B-cell-depleted T cells, or PBMCs provided the cDNA or gDNA that served as material.

Comment on this clone: This sample includes further DNA sequences coding for the same CDR3.

Generated by immunoSEQ multiplex PCR, the TCRdb table keeps only in-frame clones and is missing some. The top ten clones hold around 15% of a sample with roughly 170,000 clones, 70% to 80% of them seen once. The V end was cut by 2 bases, the J end by 2 bases, with 7 bases between. The CDR3 is made up of 14 amino acids. Per germline, CDR1 SGHTA and CDR2 FQGNSA. Participant-reported clinical history was the basis for cohort assignment. The TCR sequence derives from a woman aged 45-65 years who had recovered from COVID-19. V and J are TRBV7-2 and TRBJ1-5; tentatively, D is TRBD1 (5 bases). The specimen was PBMCs or T cells enriched from blood (not recorded which). The DNA for the CDR3 is TGTGCCAGCAGCTTAACAGGAGGCAATCAGCCCCAGCATTTT. The encoded protein is CASSLTGGNQPQHF. Full variable domain (outside the CDR3, taken from reference TRBV7-2 and TRBJ1-5): GAGVSQSPSNKVTEKGKDVELRCDPISGHTALYWYRQSLGQGLEFLIYFQGNSAPDKSGLPSDRFSAERTGGSVSTLTIQRTQQEDSAVYLCASSLTGGNQPQHFGDGTRLSIL.